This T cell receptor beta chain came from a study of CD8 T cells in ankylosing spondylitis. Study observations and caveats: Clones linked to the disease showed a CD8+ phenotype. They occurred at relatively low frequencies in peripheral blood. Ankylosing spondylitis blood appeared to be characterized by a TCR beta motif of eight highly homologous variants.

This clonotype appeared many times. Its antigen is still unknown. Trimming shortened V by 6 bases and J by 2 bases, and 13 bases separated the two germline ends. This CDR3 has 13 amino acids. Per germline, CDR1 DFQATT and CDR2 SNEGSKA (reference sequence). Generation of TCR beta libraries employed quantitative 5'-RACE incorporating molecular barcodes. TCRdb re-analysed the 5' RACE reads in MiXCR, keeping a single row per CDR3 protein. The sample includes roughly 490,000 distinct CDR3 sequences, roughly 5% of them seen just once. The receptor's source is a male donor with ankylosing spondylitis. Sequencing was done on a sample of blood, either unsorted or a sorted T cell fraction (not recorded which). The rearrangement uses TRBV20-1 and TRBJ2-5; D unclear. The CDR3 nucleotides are TGCAGTGCCGGACCCAGAAGTCAAGAGACCCAGTACTTC. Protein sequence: CSAGPRSQETQYF.